This entry features one T cell receptor beta chain sequence. What it binds is not known. One end of the junction does not line up with germline, which may come from a read error. The data originate from a study of beta chain features in type 1 diabetes. Every bit of the isolated RNA underwent reverse transcription, so sequencing read expressed TCRB transcripts. The table came from immunoSEQ multiplex PCR; TCRdb's copy has only in-frame clones and leaves some out. The profile shows hundreds of thousands of clones, 13% of them singletons. The CDR3 sequence is 13 residues long. Germline CDR1 is MNHEY and CDR2 is SVGAGI. General study findings and limits: Moderate yet significant TCRB CDR3 shortening was seen in Type 1 diabetes patients in all four CD4+ subsets.

Material for sequencing was naive CD4+ T cells from blood. The chain is built from TRBV6-5 and TRBJ1-2; the match to TRBD1 covers 7 bases. This receptor was identified in a young man with type 1 diabetes. CDR3 nucleotide sequence: TGTGCCACCAGTACAGGGGAGGACTATGGCTACACCTTC. Translated, it gives CATSTGEDYGYTF.